Listed here is a single T cell receptor beta chain. Its antigen remains unidentified. This entry is derived from a study of T cells after posttransplantation cyclophosphamide. V trimming: 1 base; J trimming: 9 bases; junction bases outside the gene matches: 2. The length of the CDR3 is 14 residues. Germline CDR1 SGHVS, CDR2 FQNEAQ. The protocol was immunoSEQ multiplex PCR, while the TCRdb copy is restricted to in-frame clones and leaves out a portion. The table shows roughly 18,000 clones, with less than 90% occurring only once. Findings and caveats of the study: Tissue-infiltrating T cells from skin or gut overlapped little with blood T cells. After PTCy, TRB diversity resembled that of CNI/methotrexate controls.

This clonotype was sampled from a man in his thirties or forties in good health and a related stem cell transplant donor. The chain recombines TRBV7-8 with TRBJ1-6; 8 nucleotides line up with TRBD1. The sequencing input was memory CD4+ T cells sorted from blood. In DNA form, the CDR3 reads TGTGCCAGCAGCTTAGGACAGGGGACTTCACCCCTCCACTTT. This translates into CASSLGQGTSPLHF.